Below, 24 T cell receptor beta chains from the same sample are listed, as sequenced in a study of T cells after yellow fever vaccination. TCRdb re-analysed the 5' RACE reads in MiXCR, keeping a single row per CDR3 protein. The sample lists 610,000 or so distinct CDR3 sequences; 12% were seen once. Sequenced material: PBMCs, taken on the day of the yellow fever booster vaccination. The receptors were sampled from a man aged 30 to 45 who received the YFV17D yellow fever vaccine.

The chain couples TRBV7-2 to TRBJ2-6, with D hard to call. CDR1 and CDR2 from the germline V gene are SGHTA and FQGNSA. This CDR3 contains 17 residues. V lost 9 bases to trimming and J lost 0 bases, with 18 bases between them. For the CDR3, the DNA is TGTGCCAGAAGCCCCATCCTGGGATTCTCTGGGGCCAACGTCCTGACTTTC. Translating it yields CARSPILGFSGANVLTF.

The chain recombines TRBV25-1 with TRBJ2-7; perhaps TRBD1 as D (6 bases). There are 14 residues in the CDR3. Germline CDR1 reads MGHDK; CDR2 reads SYGVNS. V was trimmed by 3 bases and J by 1 base, leaving 10 bases between them. Here the CDR3 reads CASSDTGISYEQYF. The CDR3 region has the DNA TGTGCCAGCAGTGACACAGGGATTTCCTACGAGCAGTACTTC.

This clonotype has a handful of counts. V and J are TRBV3-1 and TRBJ2-2, with 12 bases fitting TRBD2. J gave up 7 bases and V 3 bases, and 12 bases lay outside the gene matches. The V gene's germline CDR1 is LGHDT and CDR2 YNNKEL (reference sequence). CDR3 length equals 18 residues. CDR3 in amino acids: CASSQYPSGRAQVGELFF. The CDR3 coding sequence is TGTGCCAGCAGCCAGTACCCTAGCGGGAGGGCCCAGGTCGGGGAGCTGTTTTTT.

V and J are TRBV5-1 and TRBJ2-7; D possibly corresponds to TRBD2 (6 bases). The V end lost 4 bases, the J end lost 3 bases, and 17 bases lay between the germline ends. This CDR3 spans 15 amino acids. Germline values: CDR1 SGHRS, CDR2 YFSETQ. CDR3 region: CASSPGDGIHYEQYF. The DNA of the CDR3 is TGCGCCAGCAGCCCGGGGGACGGAATCCACTACGAGCAGTACTTC.

This clonotype was seen only a few times. The chain couples TRBV20-1 to TRBJ2-1, with 8 bases fitting TRBD2. The CDR3 extends over 17 amino acids. Germline-derived CDR1 and CDR2 are DFQATT and SNEGSKA (reference sequence). Trimming removed 1 base from V and 1 base from J; junction bases left unmatched: 9. This CDR3 reads CSARVGLAGVSYNEQFF. DNA for the CDR3: TGCAGTGCTAGAGTCGGGCTAGCGGGCGTATCCTACAATGAGCAGTTCTTC.

This clonotype came up once. J is TRBJ2-1 and V is TRBV10-3, with TRBD2 identical over 14 bases. The length of the CDR3 is 17 residues. The junction had 6 bases not matched to a gene; V was cut back by 0 bases and J by 8 bases. Germline CDR1 and CDR2: ENHRY and SYGVKD. The CDR3 nucleotides read TGTGCCATCAGTGAGTCGACTAGCGGGAGGGGGGATGATGAGCAGTTCTTC. Residues: CAISESTSGRGDDEQFF.

This rearrangement joins TRBV13 to TRBJ2-7; a weak D match, TRBD1 (5 bases). Deletions cut 1 base from V and 4 bases from J, with 23 bases between. This CDR3 has 18 amino acids. Germline V gives CDR1 PRHDT, CDR2 FYEKMQ (reference sequence). DNA of the CDR3: TGTGCCAGCAGCTTAGAAGCCCAGGGTGTCTCGAAAACTTACGAGCAGTACTTC. It yields the protein CASSLEAQGVSKTYEQYF.

This clonotype was observed at least ten times. The rearrangement uses TRBV29-1 and TRBJ2-3; D remains ambiguous. V lost 4 bases, J lost 0 bases, and 11 bases lay in between. Germline assignment: CDR1 SQVTM and CDR2 ANQGSEA. CDR3 length: 14 amino acids. The CDR3 sequence: CSVGPETSTDTQYF. The DNA of the CDR3 is TGCAGCGTTGGCCCAGAAACTAGCACAGATACGCAGTATTTT.

This clonotype has more than one count but fewer than ten. The chain has TRBV24-1 and TRBJ2-7; no firm D call. V shed 11 bases and J shed 2 bases, with 21 bases lying between them. In germline, CDR1 is KGHDR, CDR2 SFDVKD. This CDR3 is built from 15 residues. The CDR3 protein is CAISAGPSDAYEQYF. The CDR3 region has the DNA TGTGCCATCTCGGCCGGGCCCAGCGACGCCTACGAGCAGTACTTC.

The rearrangement uses TRBV5-1 and TRBJ2-3; 7 nucleotides agree with TRBD2. V lost 1 base and J lost 4; bases outside the gene matches: 6. The CDR3 extends over 15 amino acids. Germline V gene data show CDR1 as SGHRS and CDR2 as YFSETQ. CDR3 protein: CASSLPRGDPDTQYF. DNA of the CDR3: TGCGCCAGCAGCTTGCCCCGGGGGGACCCAGATACGCAGTATTTT.

To note about this clonotype: A read error may produce the germline difference seen at one junction end. The chain couples TRBV6-5 to TRBJ2-2; unclear D gene. This CDR3 contains 12 residues. CDR1 and CDR2 (germline): MNHEY, SVGAGI. The CDR3 reads CASTYKKGELFF. CDR3 DNA: TGTGCCAGCACTTACAAGAAAGGGGAGCTGTTTTTT.

This clonotype showed up just a few times. The genes are TRBV30 and TRBJ2-1, with TRBD2 matching 8 bases. Germline trimming cut 7 bases from V and 0 bases from J; bases unmatched to any gene: 2. This CDR3 spans 13 amino acids. Germline CDR1 reads GTSNPN; CDR2 reads SVGIG (reference sequence). CDR3 loop: CAYTSGSYNEQFF. DNA of the CDR3: TGTGCCTACACTAGCGGCTCCTACAATGAGCAGTTCTTC. The full variable domain, with the rest looked up from reference TRBV30 and TRBJ2-1, is SQTIHQWPATLVQPVGSPLSLECTVEGTSNPNLYWYRQAAGRGLQLLFYSVGIGQISSEVPQNLSASRPQDRQFILSSKKLLLSDSGFYLCAYTSGSYNEQFFGPGTRLTVL.

This chain links TRBV20-1 with TRBJ2-2; 9 positions match TRBD2. Trimming at V came to 0 bases and at J to 4 bases, leaving 9 bases not matched to a gene. The CDR3 is 17 residues long. Germline V gene sequence: CDR1 DFQATT, CDR2 SNEGSKA (reference sequence). In DNA form, the CDR3 reads TGCAGTGCTAGAGATGTTGCGAGACTAGCGGCCACCGGGGAGCTGTTTTTT. Its protein product is CSARDVARLAATGELFF.

This clonotype was counted a few times. This chain connects TRBV12-3 or TRBV12-4 to TRBJ1-4; perhaps TRBD1 as D (5 bases). Deletions cut 5 bases from V and 4 bases from J, with 14 bases between. CDR3 length equals 15 residues. The CDR3 nucleotides are TGTGCCAGCAGTAAATACAGAGGGGTTAATGAAAAACTGTTTTTT. Translating it yields CASSKYRGVNEKLFF.

This clonotype was picked up a small number of times. The CDR3 coding sequence is TGTGCCAGCAGCTCGGGACAGGCAGGAAACATTCAGTACTTC. It yields the protein CASSSGQAGNIQYF. This chain connects TRBV7-9 to TRBJ2-4; 8 bases are shared with TRBD1. CDR3 size: 14 residues. CDR1 is SEHNR, CDR2 FQNEAQ, per germline (reference sequence). V lost 4 bases, J lost 6 bases, and 5 bases stayed unmatched. Variable domain in full (rest from reference TRBV7-9 and TRBJ2-4): DTGVSQNPRHKITKRGQNVTFRCDPISEHNRLYWYRQTLGQGPEFLTYFQNEAQLEKSRLLSDRFSAERPKGSFSTLEIQRTEQGDSAMYLCASSSGQAGNIQYFGAGTRLSVL.

The chain couples TRBV6-2 or TRBV6-3 to TRBJ2-2; 13 bases map to TRBD2. The CDR3 runs 15 residues. CDR1 is MNHEY and CDR2 is SVGEGT in the germline V gene. V gave up 6 bases and J gave up 3 bases; unmatched junction bases: 1. This CDR3 is CASRLAGGHTGELFF. For the CDR3, the DNA is TGTGCCAGCAGACTAGCGGGAGGGCACACCGGGGAGCTGTTTTTT.

This clonotype has just a few counts. The V gene is TRBV5-6, the J gene TRBJ2-3, with 9 bases that match TRBD2. CDR3 size: 17 residues. Germline assignment: CDR1 SGHDT and CDR2 YYEEEE. V lost 0 bases, J lost 0 bases, and 5 bases stayed unmatched. CDR3: CASSLALAGGSTDTQYF. CDR3 coding DNA: TGTGCCAGCAGCTTGGCCTTGGCGGGAGGGAGCACAGATACGCAGTATTTT. Looking up the rest from reference TRBV5-6 and TRBJ2-3 gives the full variable domain: DAGVTQSPTHLIKTRGQQVTLRCSPKSGHDTVSWYQQALGQGPQFIFQYYEEEERQRGNFPDRFSGHQFPNYSSELNVNALLLGDSALYLCASSLALAGGSTDTQYFGPGTRLTVL.

Only a few counts were recorded for this clonotype. The rearrangement uses TRBV4-3 and TRBJ2-2, with D hard to call. CDR3 length equals 17 residues. CDR1 and CDR2 (germline): LGHNA, YSLEER. V gave up 0 bases and J gave up 2 bases, with 13 bases separating them. The CDR3, as DNA: TGCGCCAGCAGCCAAGATCCCCACGACCTCAACACCGGGGAGCTGTTTTTT. Translating gives CASSQDPHDLNTGELFF.

This clonotype was found a few times. This chain connects TRBV29-1 to TRBJ2-2; 8 positions match TRBD1. Germline V lookup: CDR1 SQVTM, CDR2 ANQGSEA. CDR3 length: 14 residues. J gave up 1 base and V 8 bases, and 6 bases lay outside the gene matches. CDR3 sequence reads: CSTGQGRNTGELFF. Here the CDR3 DNA reads TGCAGCACCGGACAGGGACGGAACACCGGGGAGCTGTTTTTT.

V usage is TRBV7-2 and J usage is TRBJ2-7, with D tentatively TRBD2 (5 bases). The V end was cut by 1 base, the J end by 7 bases, with 14 bases between. This CDR3 is built from 14 residues. Germline V gene data show CDR1 as SGHTA and CDR2 as FQGNSA. CDR3 amino acids: CASSLGSYSGEQYF. The CDR3 nucleotides are TGTGCCAGCAGCTTAGGGTCGTATTCGGGAGAGCAGTACTTC. Full variable domain (rest looked up from reference TRBV7-2 and TRBJ2-7): GAGVSQSPSNKVTEKGKDVELRCDPISGHTALYWYRQSLGQGLEFLIYFQGNSAPDKSGLPSDRFSAERTGGSVSTLTIQRTQQEDSAVYLCASSLGSYSGEQYFGPGTRLTVT.

In this sample, this clonotype turned up a few times. The V call is TRBV20-1, the J call TRBJ1-5; tentative D call: TRBD1 (5 bases). The length of the CDR3 is 16 residues. V was clipped by 1 base and J by 0 bases, with 13 bases between them. The germline CDR1 and CDR2 sequences are DFQATT and SNEGSKA (reference sequence). DNA for the CDR3: TGCAGTGCTAGAGTCCAGGGCCACTATAGCAATCAGCCCCAGCATTTT. Encoded protein: CSARVQGHYSNQPQHF.

The J gene is TRBJ2-7, the V gene TRBV27; D remains ambiguous. This CDR3 contains 13 residues. V was trimmed by 3 bases and J by 6 bases, leaving 12 bases between them. The germline gives CDR1 MNHEY, CDR2 SMNVEV (reference sequence). In DNA, the CDR3 is TGTGCCAGCAGTTTCTCGGGCACCCGCGAGCAGTACTTC. Protein: CASSFSGTREQYF.

The J gene is TRBJ1-1, the V gene TRBV10-3; a weak D match, TRBD1 (5 bases). V dropped 2 bases and J dropped 1 base, with 8 bases sitting between them. CDR3 length equals 14 residues. The germline V gene has CDR1 ENHRY and CDR2 SYGVKD. The DNA for the CDR3 is TGTGCCATCAGTGAGGGCCAGGGGAACACTGAAGCTTTCTTT. This translates into CAISEGQGNTEAFF.

This clonotype occurred many times. The chain joins TRBV7-2 to TRBJ2-7; 11 nucleotides align to TRBD2. This CDR3 region has 14 residues. V shed 6 bases and J 4 bases; nucleotides not matched to a gene: 5. Germline-derived CDR1 and CDR2 are SGHTA and FQGNSA. Written as DNA, the CDR3 is TGTGCCAGCAGTTCCGGACTAGCGGGTTACGAGCAGTACTTC. Encoded protein: CASSSGLAGYEQYF.